These 7 T cell receptor beta chains share one sample of origin, sequenced in a study of Graves' ophthalmopathy and Graves' hyperthyroidism (dated by TCRdb to 2017 to 2018). The sequencer listed for this sample is Illumina HiSeq 2000. TCR beta CDR3 regions were amplified from RNA transcripts for repertoire sequencing. HTBI primers and the Qiagen OneStep RT-PCR kit were used in a first-round RT-PCR, which was followed by a second-round multiplex PCR, size selection and purification. The raw public reads went through TCRdb reprocessing: fastp at Q25, MiXCR clone calling, in-frame beta chains kept. Rows merge per CDR3 protein into single entries with the most common DNA and genes. The sample table shows 350,000 to 450,000 distinct CDR3 sequences, and around 20% are seen once. The ten largest account for around 1.4% of the sample. The sequencing sample was made of peripheral blood. These TCRs come from a woman in her late teens or twenties with Graves' ophthalmopathy. Donor details come from another sample of the same person, matched by shared clones.

In this sample, this clonotype turned up many times. The V gene is TRBV12-3 or TRBV12-4, the J gene TRBJ2-7, with TRBD1 matching 10 bases. The CDR3 is made up of 15 amino acids. J lost 5 bases, V lost 6 bases, and 10 bases had no gene match. This CDR3 is CASRYTGTGDHEQYF. In DNA, the CDR3 is TGTGCCAGCAGATACACCGGGACAGGGGACCACGAGCAGTACTTC.

This clonotype came up many times. The V gene is TRBV6-5, the J gene TRBJ1-3; TRBD1 aligns across 7 bases. Germline values: CDR1 MNHEY, CDR2 SVGAGI. V trimming: 0 bases; J trimming: 4 bases; junction bases outside the gene matches: 3. There are 15 residues in the CDR3. The CDR3 sequence: CASSYSTGIGNTIYF. CDR3 coding DNA: TGTGCCAGCAGTTACTCGACAGGGATCGGAAACACCATATATTTT.

This chain links TRBV6-4 with TRBJ1-1, with D perhaps TRBD1 (6 bases). Germline V lookup: CDR1 MRHNA, CDR2 SNTAGT. There are 15 residues in the CDR3. Trimming stripped 6 bases from V and 0 bases from J, with 14 bases between. CDR3: CASSQSRQVNTEAFF. DNA for the CDR3: TGTGCCAGCAGCCAGTCGAGACAGGTGAACACTGAAGCTTTCTTT.

J is TRBJ2-2 and V is TRBV10-3, with 8 positions matching TRBD1. V trimming: 4 bases; J trimming: 3 bases; junction bases outside the gene matches: 4. Germline assignment: CDR1 ENHRY and CDR2 SYGVKD. This CDR3 is 15 amino acids long. CDR3 amino acids: CAISAGTGDTGELFF. CDR3 bases: TGTGCCATCAGTGCCGGGACAGGAGACACCGGGGAGCTGTTTTTT.

The V gene is TRBV12-3 or TRBV12-4, the J gene TRBJ2-5, with D perhaps matching TRBD1 (5 bases). V was shortened by 6 bases and J by 0 bases, with 14 bases between the two germline ends. The CDR3 contains 15 residues. In DNA, the CDR3 is TGTGCCAGCAGGTTGACAGTCCTGTACCAAGAGACCCAGTACTTC. It specifies CASRLTVLYQETQYF.

The J gene is TRBJ2-7, the V gene TRBV13, with D possibly matching TRBD2 (6 bases). Trimming removed 2 bases from V and 3 bases from J, with 14 bases in between. Germline CDR1 PRHDT, CDR2 FYEKMQ (reference sequence). The length of the CDR3 is 15 residues. CDR3 sequence reads: CASSLLAGGIYEQYF. The CDR3 DNA reads TGTGCCAGCAGCTTACTGGCCGGGGGAATCTACGAGCAGTACTTC.

The chain recombines TRBV28 with TRBJ2-5; D is ambiguous. The V gene lost 0 bases and the J gene lost 5 bases, with 10 bases spanning the gap. The germline CDR1 and CDR2 sequences are MDHEN and SYDVKM. The CDR3 runs 14 residues. The CDR3 coding sequence is TGTGCCAGCAGTTTATGGACCGACTCGGAGACCCAGTACTTC. It encodes CASSLWTDSETQYF.